This T cell receptor (beta chain) stems from a study of blood T cell repertoires in COVID-19. With V trimmed by 1 base and J by 1 base, 7 bases remained unmatched. CDR3 size: 18 residues. Per the germline V gene, CDR1 is LGHDT and CDR2 is YNNKEL (reference sequence). In the authors' workflow: It was from reference gene primer amplification that nucleated cell counts were estimated. Here immunoSEQ multiplex PCR was the method, and the copy in TCRdb shows in-frame clones only, minus some. V and J calls and clone size are as listed in that table; D and trimming were resolved from the DNA. The sample includes roughly 67,000 clones, 60% to 85% of them seen just once.

Sequenced sample: peripheral blood. The receptor's source is a human donor in a cohort sampled during active COVID-19. The chain employs TRBV3-1 (or the pseudogene TRBV3-2) and TRBJ2-3; 11 nucleotides line up with TRBD2. The CDR3 bases are TGTGCCAGCAGCCAAGGTAGCGGGGGGGCCGGGGGCACAGATACGCAGTATTTT. The encoded protein is CASSQGSGGAGGTDTQYF.